Described below is a single T cell receptor beta chain sequence and its context. The sample belongs to a study of blood T cell repertoires in COVID-19. Unmatched junction bases numbered 7, after V lost 5 bases and J lost 9 bases. Germline lookup yields CDR1 SGHTA and CDR2 FQGNSA. This CDR3 region has 14 residues. Study processing details: Amplification of reference gene primers provided the estimated nucleated cell counts. Assay: immunoSEQ multiplex PCR; the TCRdb copy retains only in-frame clones and omits some. That table gives V, J and clone size, and the DNA gave D and trimming. The repertoire consists of approximately 150,000 clones, with roughly 90% occurring once and the leading ten covering roughly 4%.

Sequenced material: peripheral blood. The rearrangement joins TRBV7-2 to TRBJ2-1; TRBD1 matches 10 bases. The TCR sequence derives from a woman aged 60 to 75 with active or convalescent COVID-19. The CDR3 spells CASSQDRGKVEQFF. The DNA of the CDR3 is TGTGCCAGCAGCCAGGACAGGGGGAAGGTTGAGCAGTTCTTC.